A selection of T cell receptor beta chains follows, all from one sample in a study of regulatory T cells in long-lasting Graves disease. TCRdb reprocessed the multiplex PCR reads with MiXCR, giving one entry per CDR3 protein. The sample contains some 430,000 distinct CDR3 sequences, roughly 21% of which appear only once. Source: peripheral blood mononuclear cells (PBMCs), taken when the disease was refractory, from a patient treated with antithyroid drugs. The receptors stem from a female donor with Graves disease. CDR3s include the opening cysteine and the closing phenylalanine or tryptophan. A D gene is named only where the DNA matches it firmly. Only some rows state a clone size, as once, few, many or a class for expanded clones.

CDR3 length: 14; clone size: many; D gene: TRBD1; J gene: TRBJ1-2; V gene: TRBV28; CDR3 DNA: TGTGCCAGCAGTCCAGGGGACAGGGATGTAGGCTACACCTTC; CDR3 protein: CASSPGDRDVGYTF
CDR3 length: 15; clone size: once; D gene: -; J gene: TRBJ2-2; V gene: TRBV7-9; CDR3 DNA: TGTGCCAGCAGCTTTCGTAGGGAATTGACCGGGGAGCTGTTTTTT; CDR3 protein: CASSFRRELTGELFF
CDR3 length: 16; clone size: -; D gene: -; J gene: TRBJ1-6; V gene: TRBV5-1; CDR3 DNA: TGCGCCAGCAAAATAAGCGGGGACAACCGGATTTCACCCCTCCACTTT; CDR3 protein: CASKISGDNRISPLHF
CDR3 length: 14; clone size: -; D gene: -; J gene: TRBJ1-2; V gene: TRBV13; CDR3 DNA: TGTGCCAGCAGCTTAGCGTCGGAGACTTATGGCTACACCTTC; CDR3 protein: CASSLASETYGYTF
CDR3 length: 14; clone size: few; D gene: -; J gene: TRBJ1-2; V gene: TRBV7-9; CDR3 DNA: TGTGCCAGCAGCTTAGACCAGGGCAACTATGGCTACACCTTC; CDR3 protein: CASSLDQGNYGYTF
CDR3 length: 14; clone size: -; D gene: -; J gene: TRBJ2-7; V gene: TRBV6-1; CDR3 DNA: TGTGCCAGCAGTGAAGGGGTTAAGGGTCCCGAGCAGTACTTC; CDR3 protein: CASSEGVKGPEQYF
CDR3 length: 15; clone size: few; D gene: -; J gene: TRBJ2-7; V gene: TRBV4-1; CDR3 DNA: TGCGCCAGCAGCCAAGATCTGAGCGTCACCTACGAGCAGTACTTC; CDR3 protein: CASSQDLSVTYEQYF
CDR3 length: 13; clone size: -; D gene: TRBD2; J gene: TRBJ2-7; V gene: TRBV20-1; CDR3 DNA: TGCAGTGCCTTAGCGGGAGGAGACTACGAGCAGTACTTC; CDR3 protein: CSALAGGDYEQYF
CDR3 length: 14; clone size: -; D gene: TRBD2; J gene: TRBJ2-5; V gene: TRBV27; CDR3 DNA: TGTGCCAGCAGTTTCGCTGCGGGAGTCGAGACCCAGTACTTC; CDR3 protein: CASSFAAGVETQYF
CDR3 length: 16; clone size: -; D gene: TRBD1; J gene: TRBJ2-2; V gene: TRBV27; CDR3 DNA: TGTGCCAGCAGTTTCCTCTCGGACAGGGGAGCCGGGGAGCTGTTTTTT; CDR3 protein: CASSFLSDRGAGELFF
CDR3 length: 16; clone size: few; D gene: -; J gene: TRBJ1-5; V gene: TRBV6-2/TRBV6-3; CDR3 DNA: TGTGCCAGCAGTTACTCTAGGTCGTTTAGCAATCAGCCCCAGCATTTT; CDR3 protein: CASSYSRSFSNQPQHF
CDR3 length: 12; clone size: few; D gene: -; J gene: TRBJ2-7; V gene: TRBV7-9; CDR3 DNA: TGTGCCAGCAGCTTGGTAAGATCCGAGCAGTACTTC; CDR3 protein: CASSLVRSEQYF
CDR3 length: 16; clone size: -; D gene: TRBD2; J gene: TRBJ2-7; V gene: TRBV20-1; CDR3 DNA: TGCAGTGCCCGGACCGGGACTAGCGGCGATGTCTACGAGCAGTACTTC; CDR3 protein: CSARTGTSGDVYEQYF
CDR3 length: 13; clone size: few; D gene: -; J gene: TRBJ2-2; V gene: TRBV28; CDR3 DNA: TGTGCCAGCAGTTTGGGGATTGGCGGGGAGCTGTTTTTT; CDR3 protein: CASSLGIGGELFF
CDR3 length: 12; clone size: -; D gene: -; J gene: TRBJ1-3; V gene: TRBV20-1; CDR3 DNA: TGCAGTGCTGAGGGGGTTGGAAACACCATATATTTT; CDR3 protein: CSAEGVGNTIYF
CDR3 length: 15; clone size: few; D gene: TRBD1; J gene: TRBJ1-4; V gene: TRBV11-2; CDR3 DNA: TGTGCCAGCAGCTCAGCGGGACAGCTTAATGAAAAACTGTTTTTT; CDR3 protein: CASSSAGQLNEKLFF
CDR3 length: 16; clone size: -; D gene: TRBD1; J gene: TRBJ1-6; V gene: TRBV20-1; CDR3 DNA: TGCAGTGCTAGAGCCACAGGGGGCTCCTATAATTCACCCCTCCACTTT; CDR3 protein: CSARATGGSYNSPLHF
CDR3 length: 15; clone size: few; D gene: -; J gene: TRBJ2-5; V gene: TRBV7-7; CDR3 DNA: TGTGCTAGCAGCCCCCGGGGAGAATACCAAGAGACCCAGTACTTC; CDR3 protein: CASSPRGEYQETQYF
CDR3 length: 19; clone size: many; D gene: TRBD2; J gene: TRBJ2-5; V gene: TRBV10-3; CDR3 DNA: TGTGCCATCAGTGAGTCGACTCGGGGACTAGCGGGGCCCAGGGAGACCCAGTACTTC; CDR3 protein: CAISESTRGLAGPRETQYF
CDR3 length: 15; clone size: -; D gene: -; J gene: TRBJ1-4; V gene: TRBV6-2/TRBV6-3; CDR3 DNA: TGTGCCAGCAGTTTCAAAAGGCGGGGGGATGAAAAACTGTTTTTT; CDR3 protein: CASSFKRRGDEKLFF
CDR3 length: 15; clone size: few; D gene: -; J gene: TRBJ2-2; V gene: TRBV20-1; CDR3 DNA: TGCAGTGCTAGAGATGTGGATATCAACACCGGGGAGCTGTTTTTT; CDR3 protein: CSARDVDINTGELFF
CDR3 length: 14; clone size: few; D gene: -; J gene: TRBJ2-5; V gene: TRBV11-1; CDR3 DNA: TGTGCCAGCAGCTCAGGGTACGGCGGGGAGACCCAGTACTTC; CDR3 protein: CASSSGYGGETQYF
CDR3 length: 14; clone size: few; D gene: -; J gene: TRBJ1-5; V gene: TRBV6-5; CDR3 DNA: TGTGCCAGCAGTTACTCGAGGGCCGATCAGCCCCAGCATTTT; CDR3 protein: CASSYSRADQPQHF
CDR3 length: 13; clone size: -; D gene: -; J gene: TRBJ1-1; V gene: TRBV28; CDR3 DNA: TGTGCCAGCAGTTTGGTAAAAACGGCTGAAGCTTTCTTT; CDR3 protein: CASSLVKTAEAFF
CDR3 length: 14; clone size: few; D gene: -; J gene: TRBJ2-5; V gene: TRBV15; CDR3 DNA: TGTGCCTCTTCACCCCACAGGAACCAAGAGACCCAGTACTTC; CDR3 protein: CASSPHRNQETQYF
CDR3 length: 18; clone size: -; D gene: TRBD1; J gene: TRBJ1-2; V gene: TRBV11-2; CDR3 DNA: TGTGCCAGCAGCTTATCCGGGACAGGGCATGTTAGGAACTATGGCTACACCTTC; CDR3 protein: CASSLSGTGHVRNYGYTF
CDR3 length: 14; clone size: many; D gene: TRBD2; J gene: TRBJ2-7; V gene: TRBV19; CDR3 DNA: TGTGCCAGTAGTTGGGGAGGGCCCCAGAGAGAGCAGTACTTC; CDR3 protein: CASSWGGPQREQYF
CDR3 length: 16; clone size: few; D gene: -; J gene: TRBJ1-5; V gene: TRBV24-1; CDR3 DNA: TGTGCCACCAGTGATTCCGAGACAGGCCAGCGGGGGCCCCAGCATTTT; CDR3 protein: CATSDSETGQRGPQHF
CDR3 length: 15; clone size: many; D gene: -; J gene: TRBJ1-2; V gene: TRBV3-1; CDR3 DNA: TGTGCCAGCAGCCAACCCGATGTAGGGGATTATGGCTACACCTTC; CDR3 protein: CASSQPDVGDYGYTF
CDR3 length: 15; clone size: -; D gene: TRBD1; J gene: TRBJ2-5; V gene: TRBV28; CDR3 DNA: TGTGCCAGCAACTCCGGGACAGGGGGCGGGGAGACCCAGTACTTC; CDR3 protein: CASNSGTGGGETQYF
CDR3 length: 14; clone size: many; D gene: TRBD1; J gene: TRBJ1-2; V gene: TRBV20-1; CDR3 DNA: TGCAGTGCTTTTCGGACAGGGGGCACCAATGGCTACACCTTC; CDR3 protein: CSAFRTGGTNGYTF